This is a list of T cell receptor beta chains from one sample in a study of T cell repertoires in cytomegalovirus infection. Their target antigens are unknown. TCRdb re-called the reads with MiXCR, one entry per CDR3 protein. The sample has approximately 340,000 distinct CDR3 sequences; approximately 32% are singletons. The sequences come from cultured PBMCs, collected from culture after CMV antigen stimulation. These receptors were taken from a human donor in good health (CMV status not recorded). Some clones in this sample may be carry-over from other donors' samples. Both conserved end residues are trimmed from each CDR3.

CDR3 protein: ASSYTGTGMSTIY
V gene: TRBV6-6

CDR3 protein: ASSLVLAVDTQY
V gene: TRBV12-3/TRBV12-4

CDR3 protein: ASSESLTRNTQY
V gene: TRBV12-3/TRBV12-4

CDR3 protein: ASSFGASDTQY
V gene: TRBV7-3

CDR3 protein: ASNSVSYNEQF
V gene: TRBV19

CDR3 protein: ASRVGLAVTPY
V gene: TRBV28

CDR3 protein: ASSYSSGLAGGTDTQY
V gene: TRBV6-6

CDR3 protein: ASSFGNEQY
V gene: TRBV12-3/TRBV12-4

CDR3 protein: ASSVGPLNTEAF
V gene: TRBV7-2

CDR3 protein: ASSYSTGEDEQY
V gene: TRBV6-6

CDR3 protein: ASSPPPGGGGAF
V gene: TRBV18

CDR3 protein: ASSPPLGKQF
V gene: TRBV27

CDR3 protein: ASSPTPGNTIY
V gene: TRBV7-3

CDR3 protein: ASSGGHGQPQH
V gene: TRBV19

CDR3 protein: ASSLGPLEAF
V gene: TRBV12-3/TRBV12-4

CDR3 protein: ASSLGEYTGELF
V gene: TRBV12-3/TRBV12-4

CDR3 protein: ASSLRGRGGYEQY
V gene: TRBV7-2

CDR3 protein: ASSTLQGINYGYT
V gene: TRBV11-2

CDR3 protein: ASSDRVRNWDTQY
V gene: TRBV7-9

CDR3 protein: ASSPRASGAYNEQF
V gene: TRBV19

CDR3 protein: ASSSTEQINQPQH
V gene: TRBV12-3/TRBV12-4

CDR3 protein: ASSSRTLEGSYQETQY
V gene: TRBV11-2

CDR3 protein: ASSSIGTLGQSNYGYT
V gene: TRBV7-6

CDR3 protein: ASSPTGLSREQF
V gene: TRBV19

CDR3 protein: ASSDYTGELF
V gene: TRBV6-1

CDR3 protein: ASSNNQPQH
V gene: TRBV19

CDR3 protein: ASSFGHQPQH
V gene: TRBV12-3/TRBV12-4

CDR3 protein: ASSLWASGSSTTGQF
V gene: TRBV7-9

CDR3 protein: ASSSGLAGETTGELF
V gene: TRBV11-2

CDR3 protein: ASSGVRLADNEQF
V gene: TRBV18

CDR3 protein: ATSRVTGPEQF
V gene: TRBV15

CDR3 protein: ASRHGLAGYNEQF
V gene: TRBV12-3/TRBV12-4

CDR3 protein: ASSEARGGPGNTIY
V gene: TRBV2

CDR3 protein: ASSLGSGSIPYGYT
V gene: TRBV7-9

CDR3 protein: ASSLSGTNTEAF
V gene: TRBV5-1

CDR3 protein: ASSWGQWGGNTEAF
V gene: TRBV5-4

CDR3 protein: ASSLPRAGFYEQY
V gene: TRBV7-9

CDR3 protein: ASQRTGGNQPQH
V gene: TRBV12-3/TRBV12-4

CDR3 protein: ASSMRLLSYNSPLH
V gene: TRBV19

CDR3 protein: ASSPWGGFEADTQY
V gene: TRBV7-3

CDR3 protein: ASRTADGNQPQH
V gene: TRBV2

CDR3 protein: ASSLSPFGAVNSPLH
V gene: TRBV18

CDR3 protein: ASSLFGGRTFEQY
V gene: TRBV7-2

CDR3 protein: ASSQEGDKNYGYT
V gene: TRBV4-2

CDR3 protein: AWSFGVVYGYT
V gene: TRBV30

CDR3 protein: ASSDGAGTDTQY
V gene: TRBV6-1

CDR3 protein: ASSLRSGSNEKLF
V gene: TRBV7-9

CDR3 protein: ASSLADPSKGLSYEQY
V gene: TRBV7-9

CDR3 protein: ASSSTGSGGTEAF
V gene: TRBV12-3/TRBV12-4

CDR3 protein: ASSVEQGSKNIQY
V gene: TRBV9

CDR3 protein: ASTDRVSTEAF
V gene: TRBV19

CDR3 protein: ASSIPYSYGYT
V gene: TRBV19

CDR3 protein: ASSEGDYEQY
V gene: TRBV6-1